This TCR beta chain came from a study of cytomegalovirus exposure and HLA in healthy donors. The study's findings and limits: The study flagged approximately 180 TCR beta chains as cytomegalovirus-associated. An assumption of roughly uniform sequencing depth across donors underlay the presence/absence analyses. With high specificity and sensitivity, the classifier reportedly diagnosed cytomegalovirus status.

CDR3 size: 15 residues. From germline, CDR1 is GTSNPN and CDR2 SVGIG (reference sequence). V shed 0 bases and J shed 7 bases, with 16 bases lying between them. A word on this clone: Its cognate antigen is unknown.

The study ran its PCR with 60 Vbeta and 13 Jbeta primers. Generated by immunoSEQ multiplex PCR, the TCRdb table keeps only in-frame clones and is missing some. Of some 150,000 clones listed, about 75% are singletons. This receptor was identified in a male donor in good health and CMV-seronegative. The sample taken for sequencing was PBMCs. The chain uses TRBV30 and TRBJ2-1, with D maybe TRBD2 (5 bases). CDR3 nucleotide sequence: TGTGCCTGGAGTGTAGGAGGTCTCGGTGGGAATGAGCAGTTCTTC. Amino acids: CAWSVGGLGGNEQFF.